This TCR beta chain was sequenced in a study of cytomegalovirus exposure and HLA in healthy donors. General study results and limits: The study carried out a later analysis of TCR beta sequences. It associated roughly 17,000 of them with specific HLA alleles at a false discovery rate of 0.05. Being productive about 87% or about 30% of the time was typical of most TCR beta V segments in an earlier analysis.

The donors gave bone marrow, and they were healthy. Donors had nominal health at sampling but likely had unrecorded immune exposures. Notes on this clone: What it binds is not known.

The CDR3 covers 12 residues. The PCR was carried out with 60 Vbeta primers and 13 Jbeta primers. Profiled with immunoSEQ multiplex PCR; TCRdb holds only in-frame clones, not every one. The data contain under 200,000 clones, around 81% of them singletons. Sequencing was carried out using PBMCs. The receptor comes from a young woman in good health and CMV-seropositive. The V call is TRBV21-1, the J call TRBJ1-1; the D call of TRBD1 is as the table states it, not checked on the DNA. TRBV21-1 represents a pseudogene. The CDR3 sequence: CAADRDSLEAFF. The CDR3 coding sequence is TGTGCCGCCGACCGGGACAGCCTTGAAGCTTTCTTT.